This record covers a single T cell receptor (beta chain). Its antigen is currently unknown. This sample is drawn from a study of identical twins. Study results and limitations: Memory repertoires lacked the insertion deficit that abundant cord blood beta clonotypes showed.

A universal primer site was created by template switching, with the cDNA bearing unique molecular identifiers. From the 5' RACE reads, TCRdb called clonotypes with MiXCR, one entry per CDR3 protein. The table records roughly 1,500,000 distinct CDR3 sequences, more than 30% of them present only once. The germline V gene encodes CDR1 MGHDK and CDR2 SYGVNS. The germline V and J ends were trimmed by 3 bases and 0 bases, with 12 bases remaining between them. This CDR3 region has 15 residues. The chain links TRBV25-1 to TRBJ2-7, with D possibly called TRBD1 or TRBD2 (6 bases each). Input material: cord blood. This receptor was taken from a newborn girl in good health. The CDR3 sequence is CASSDPGGDSYEQYF. DNA of the CDR3: TGTGCCAGCAGTGATCCCGGGGGCGACTCCTACGAGCAGTACTTC.